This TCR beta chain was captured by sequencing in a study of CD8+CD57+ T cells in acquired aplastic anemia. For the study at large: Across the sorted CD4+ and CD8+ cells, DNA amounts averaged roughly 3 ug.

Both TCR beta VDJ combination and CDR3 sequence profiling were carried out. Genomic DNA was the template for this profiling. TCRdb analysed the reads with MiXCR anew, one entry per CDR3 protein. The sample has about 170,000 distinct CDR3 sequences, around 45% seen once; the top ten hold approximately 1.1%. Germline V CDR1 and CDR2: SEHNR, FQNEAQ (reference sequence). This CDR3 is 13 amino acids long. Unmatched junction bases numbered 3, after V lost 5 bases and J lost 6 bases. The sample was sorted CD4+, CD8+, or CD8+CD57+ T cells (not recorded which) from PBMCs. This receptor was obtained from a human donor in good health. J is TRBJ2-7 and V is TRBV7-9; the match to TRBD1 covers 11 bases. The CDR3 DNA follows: TGTGCCAGCAGCCAGGACAGGGGGCTCGAGCAGTACTTC. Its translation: CASSQDRGLEQYF.